Each of the 25 T cell receptor beta chains below was sequenced from the same sample in a study of Ad26.COV2.S vaccination and SARS-CoV-2 variants. The assay was immunoSEQ multiplex PCR, and TCRdb's table has in-frame clones only and misses some. This table has roughly 380,000 clones, 90% to 95% appearing once. The sample was peripheral blood, taken after recovery from COVID-19. These receptors were collected from a human donor who had recovered from COVID-19.

This clone was recorded once. The genes are TRBV11-2 and TRBJ2-7; no firm D call. The length of the CDR3 is 14 residues. V was clipped by 2 bases and J by 2 bases, with 10 bases between them. Germline V gene sequence: CDR1 SGHAT, CDR2 FQNNGV. The CDR3 nucleotides read TGTGCCAGCAGCTTAAATACCGCCACCTACGAGCAGTACTTC. It is translated as CASSLNTATYEQYF. Supplemented by reference TRBV11-2 and TRBJ2-7, the full variable domain reads EAGVAQSPRYKIIEKRQSVAFWCNPISGHATLYWYQQILGQGPKLLIQFQNNGVVDDSQLPKDRFSAERLKGVDSTLKIQPAKLEDSAVYLCASSLNTATYEQYFGPGTRLTVT.

This clone has only one observation. V usage is TRBV10-3 and J usage is TRBJ2-2; D is unclear. Germline V gene data show CDR1 as ENHRY and CDR2 as SYGVKD. The CDR3 is 14 residues long. Trimming stripped 0 bases from V and 8 bases from J, with 10 bases between. The CDR3 nucleotides read TGTGCCATCAGTGAGTCGGCGATATGGGGGGAGCTGTTTTTT. As protein: CAISESAIWGELFF.

The chain carries TRBV7-2 and TRBJ2-5, with 8 positions matching TRBD2. The J segment lost 3 bases and the V segment lost 3 bases, leaving 3 bases of the junction unmatched. Germline V gene sequence: CDR1 SGHTA, CDR2 FQGNSA. CDR3 length: 14 residues. CDR3 sequence (DNA): TGTGCCAGCAGCTTGGAGCGGGGGAAAGAGACCCAGTACTTC. Its protein is CASSLERGKETQYF.

The CDR3 DNA reads as TGCGCCAGCAGTGAGTCGAGTGTTTCGGAGATGAATGAGCAGTTCTTC. Protein sequence: CASSESSVSEMNEQFF. The V call is TRBV10-1, the J call TRBJ2-1, with unresolved D. V lost 0 bases, J lost 7 bases, and 16 bases lay in between. The length of the CDR3 is 16 residues. Germline values: CDR1 WNHNN, CDR2 SYGVQD (reference sequence).

The chain couples TRBV5-4 to TRBJ2-1; D is uncertain. Germline loops: CDR1 SGHNT, CDR2 YYREEE (reference sequence). V was shortened by 1 base and J by 8 bases, with 7 bases between the two germline ends. The CDR3 loop spans 12 amino acids. The CDR3 loop is CASSLYDDEQFF. The CDR3 DNA is TGTGCCAGCAGCTTGTACGACGATGAGCAGTTCTTC. Full variable domain (remainder filled in from reference TRBV5-4 and TRBJ2-1): ETGVTQSPTHLIKTRGQQVTLRCSSQSGHNTVSWYQQALGQGPQFIFQYYREEENGRGNFPPRFSGLQFPNYSSELNVNALELDDSALYLCASSLYDDEQFFGPGTRLTVL.

CDR3 amino acids: CASRLNTSPPSYF. CDR3 sequence (DNA): TGTGCCAGCAGACTAAACACATCCCCGCCCTCGTACTTC. The J gene is TRBJ2-4, the V gene TRBV12-3 or TRBV12-4, with D uncertain. The CDR3 is 13 amino acids. V was shortened by 6 bases and J by 15 bases, with 21 bases between the two germline ends.

Details on this clone: A junction boundary mismatches the germline segment, possibly from a read error. This rearrangement joins TRBV5-1 to TRBJ1-1, with D unresolved. The length of the CDR3 is 12 residues. Germline CDR1 is SGHRS and CDR2 is YFSETQ. In DNA, the CDR3 is TGCGCCAGCAGATTGGACCGAACTGAAGCTTTCTTT. Translation gives CASRLDRTEAFF. Combining the CDR3 with reference TRBV5-1 and TRBJ1-1 gives the whole variable domain KAGVTQTPRYLIKTRGQQVTLSCSPISGHRSVSWYQQTPGQGLQFLFEYFSETQRNKGNFPGRFSGRQFSNSRSEMNVSTLELGDSALYLCASRLDRTEAFFGQGTRLTVV.

On this clone itself: The same CDR3 also results from other DNA sequences found in this sample. V gene TRBV7-2 combines with J gene TRBJ1-2, with D tentatively TRBD1 (5 bases). The CDR3 contains 12 residues. The V gene's germline CDR1 is SGHTA and CDR2 FQGNSA. Trimming left V 5 bases short and J 5 bases short, with 9 bases between. CDR3 sequence: CASSLRGYGYTF. CDR3 in DNA: TGTGCCAGCAGCCTGAGGGGTTATGGCTACACCTTC.

The chain employs TRBV6-5 and TRBJ2-5, with 12 nucleotides matching TRBD1. The DNA end is more similar to TRBJ2-7, so the J call may be wrong. Germline lookup yields CDR1 MNHEY and CDR2 SVGAGI. The CDR3 extends over 15 amino acids. The CDR3 DNA is TGTGCCAGCAGATATTTCGGGACAGGGGGCTTCGAGCAGTACTTC. Residues: CASRYFGTGGFEQYF.

The chain recombines TRBV6-5 with TRBJ2-5; 9 nucleotides line up with TRBD2. The junction had 5 bases not matched to a gene; V was cut back by 2 bases and J by 1 base. CDR3 length: 16 amino acids. The V gene's germline CDR1 is MNHEY and CDR2 SVGAGI. The CDR3 DNA sequence: TGTGCCAGCAGTTACCAGCGGGGGGCCTTCCAAGAGACCCAGTACTTC. Its translation: CASSYQRGAFQETQYF.

The V call is TRBV19, the J call TRBJ2-2; the match to TRBD1 covers 10 bases. Germline CDR1 is LNHDA and CDR2 is SQIVND (reference sequence). There are 18 residues in the CDR3. The trim removed 8 bases at V and 6 bases at J, leaving 18 bases unmatched. CDR3 sequence reads: CASSRDRGGRFASGELFF. In nucleotides, the CDR3 is TGTGCCAGTTCTCGGGACAGGGGTGGAAGGTTTGCCTCCGGGGAGCTGTTTTTT. The whole variable domain, filled in from reference TRBV19 and TRBJ2-2, reads DGGITQSPKYLFRKEGQNVTLSCEQNLNHDAMYWYRQDPGQGLRLIYYSQIVNDFQKGDIAEGYSVSREKKESFPLTVTSAQKNPTAFYLCASSRDRGGRFASGELFFGEGSRLTVL.

This chain connects TRBV5-4 to TRBJ1-1; D not resolved. Looked up from germline, CDR1 is SGHNT and CDR2 is YYREEE (reference sequence). The CDR3 is 14 amino acids. V lost 5 bases to trimming and J lost 4 bases, with 15 bases between them. The CDR3 DNA reads TGTGCCAGCAGTCCTCGGGCCGGACGCACTGAAGCTTTCTTT. This gives the protein CASSPRAGRTEAFF.

DNA for the CDR3: TGTGCCATCAGGACAGACAGGGCGCCCTATAATTCACCCCTCCACTTT. It codes for CAIRTDRAPYNSPLHF. This rearrangement joins TRBV10-3 to TRBJ1-6; 7 nucleotides line up with TRBD1. The trim removed 6 bases at V and 2 bases at J, leaving 7 bases unmatched. This CDR3 is built from 16 residues. Germline loops: CDR1 ENHRY, CDR2 SYGVKD.

This chain uses TRBV7-2 with TRBJ1-1; TRBD1 agrees at 11 bases. V shed 1 base and J 7 bases; nucleotides not matched to a gene: 5. Looked up from germline, CDR1 is SGHTA and CDR2 is FQGNSA. This CDR3 region has 15 residues. CDR3 DNA sequence: TGTGCCAGCAGCTTAGTTGGGACAGGGGGAGGTGAAGCTTTCTTT. Its protein is CASSLVGTGGGEAFF. Complete variable domain (other parts from reference TRBV7-2 and TRBJ1-1): GAGVSQSPSNKVTEKGKDVELRCDPISGHTALYWYRQSLGQGLEFLIYFQGNSAPDKSGLPSDRFSAERTGGSVSTLTIQRTQQEDSAVYLCASSLVGTGGGEAFFGQGTRLTVV.

The genes are TRBV7-9 and TRBJ2-7, with 10 bases that match TRBD1. Trimming removed 3 bases from V and 2 bases from J; junction bases left unmatched: 1. The CDR3 runs to 14 residues. Germline V lookup: CDR1 SEHNR, CDR2 FQNEAQ (reference sequence). The CDR3, as DNA: TGTGCCAGCAGCTTCGGGACAGGGGCCTACGAGCAGTACTTC. Protein product: CASSFGTGAYEQYF.

The chain links TRBV11-2 to TRBJ2-7, with D perhaps TRBD1 (5 bases). Germline assignment: CDR1 SGHAT and CDR2 FQNNGV. The CDR3 has 14 amino acids. V lost 0 bases to trimming and J lost 3 bases, with 9 bases between them. The CDR3 sequence is CASSLEGRVYEQYF. In DNA form, the CDR3 reads TGTGCCAGCAGCTTAGAGGGCAGGGTCTACGAGCAGTACTTC.

The rearrangement joins TRBV15 to TRBJ1-1; D unresolved. CDR1 and CDR2 (germline): LNHNV, YYDKDF (reference sequence). V lost 5 bases, J lost 3 bases, and 7 bases lay in between. CDR3 length: 12 amino acids. The CDR3 DNA reads as TGTGCCACCAGCGCCTGGTACACTGAAGCTTTCTTT. Its protein is CATSAWYTEAFF.

The chain combines TRBV5-1 with TRBJ2-1; D gene ambiguous. The CDR3 is 14 amino acids. Germline CDR1 is SGHRS and CDR2 is YFSETQ. The V end was cut by 3 bases, the J end by 9 bases, with 16 bases between. The CDR3 region is CASSSGPATGEQFF. The CDR3 region has the DNA TGCGCCAGCAGCTCAGGACCAGCCACCGGTGAGCAGTTCTTC. Filled out from reference TRBV5-1 and TRBJ2-1, the complete variable domain reads KAGVTQTPRYLIKTRGQQVTLSCSPISGHRSVSWYQQTPGQGLQFLFEYFSETQRNKGNFPGRFSGRQFSNSRSEMNVSTLELGDSALYLCASSSGPATGEQFFGPGTRLTVL.

V gene TRBV10-2 combines with J gene TRBJ2-5; a possible D gene is TRBD1 (5 bases). This CDR3 is built from 14 residues. The germline V gene has CDR1 WSHSY and CDR2 SAAADI. V lost 1 base and J 5 bases, leaving 11 bases between the germline ends. CDR3 nucleotides: TGCGCCAGCAGTGAGTTTGGGGCTGGCGAGACCCAGTACTTC. Translated: CASSEFGAGETQYF.

The genes are TRBV5-4 and TRBJ2-1; D uncertain. Trimming took off 6 bases at V and 7 bases at J, with 14 bases between the two ends. This CDR3 region has 13 residues. Germline V gives CDR1 SGHNT, CDR2 YYREEE (reference sequence). CDR3 in amino acids: CASTSNSHNEQFF. CDR3 in DNA: TGTGCCAGCACTTCTAACTCCCATAATGAGCAGTTCTTC.

The chain employs TRBV5-8 and TRBJ2-5, with 8 bases identical to TRBD1. CDR1 and CDR2 from the germline V gene are SGHTS and YDEGEE. The V and J ends lost 0 bases and 5 bases, in that order; junction bases with no gene match: 3. There are 14 residues in the CDR3. The CDR3 DNA follows: TGTGCCAGCAGCTTGGGACAGGGGATGGAGACCCAGTACTTC. Translated, it gives CASSLGQGMETQYF.

Remarks on this clone: Additional DNA sequences in this sample encode the identical CDR3. This sequence joins TRBV19 and TRBJ2-5; 8 nucleotides align to TRBD1. Trimming cost V 3 bases and J 4 bases; bases outside gene matches: 4. CDR3 size: 14 residues. Per the germline V gene, CDR1 is LNHDA and CDR2 is SQIVND (reference sequence). Here the CDR3 DNA reads TGTGCCAGTAGTATCGGACAGGGAAGAGAGACCCAGTACTTC. Translating it yields CASSIGQGRETQYF.

This clone came up a few times. The V gene is TRBV7-9, the J gene TRBJ1-3; D is unresolved. The germline V gene encodes CDR1 SEHNR and CDR2 FQNEAQ (reference sequence). The CDR3 has 14 residues. V lost 2 bases and J lost 0, with 5 bases in between. CDR3 protein: CASSLKGSGNTIYF. CDR3 nucleotides: TGTGCCAGCAGCTTAAAGGGCTCTGGAAACACCATATATTTT.

The chain links TRBV11-2 to TRBJ2-3, with no clear D. The V gene lost 2 bases and the J gene lost 15 bases, with 15 bases spanning the gap. The CDR3 extends over 12 amino acids. Germline V CDR1 and CDR2: SGHAT, FQNNGV. The CDR3 loop is CASSLMDHLQYF. The CDR3 DNA reads TGTGCCAGCAGCTTAATGGACCACCTTCAATATTTT.

The gene calls are TRBV18 and TRBJ1-2; 7 bases agree with TRBD1. CDR1 is KGHSH, CDR2 LQKENI, per germline. CDR3 length equals 14 residues. V lost 5 bases, J lost 5 bases, and 8 bases stayed unmatched. The chain's CDR3 is CASSGDSSRYGYTF. In DNA form, the CDR3 reads TGTGCCAGCTCAGGGGACAGCTCTAGGTATGGCTACACCTTC.